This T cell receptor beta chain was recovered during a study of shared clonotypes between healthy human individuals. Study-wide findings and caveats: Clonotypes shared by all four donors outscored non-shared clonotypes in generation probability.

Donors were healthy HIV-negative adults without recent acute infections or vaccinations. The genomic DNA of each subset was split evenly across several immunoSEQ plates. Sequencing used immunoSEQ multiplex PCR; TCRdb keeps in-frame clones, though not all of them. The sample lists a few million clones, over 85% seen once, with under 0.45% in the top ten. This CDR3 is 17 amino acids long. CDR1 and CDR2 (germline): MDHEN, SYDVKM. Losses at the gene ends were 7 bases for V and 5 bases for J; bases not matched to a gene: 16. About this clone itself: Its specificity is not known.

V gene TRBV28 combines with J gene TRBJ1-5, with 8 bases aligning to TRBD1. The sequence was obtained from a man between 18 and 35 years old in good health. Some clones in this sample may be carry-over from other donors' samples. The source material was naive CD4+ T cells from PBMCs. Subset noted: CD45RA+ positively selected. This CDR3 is CASTLSGARGLYQPQHF. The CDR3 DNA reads TGTGCCAGCACCCTTTCGGGGGCCAGGGGGCTTTATCAGCCCCAGCATTTT.